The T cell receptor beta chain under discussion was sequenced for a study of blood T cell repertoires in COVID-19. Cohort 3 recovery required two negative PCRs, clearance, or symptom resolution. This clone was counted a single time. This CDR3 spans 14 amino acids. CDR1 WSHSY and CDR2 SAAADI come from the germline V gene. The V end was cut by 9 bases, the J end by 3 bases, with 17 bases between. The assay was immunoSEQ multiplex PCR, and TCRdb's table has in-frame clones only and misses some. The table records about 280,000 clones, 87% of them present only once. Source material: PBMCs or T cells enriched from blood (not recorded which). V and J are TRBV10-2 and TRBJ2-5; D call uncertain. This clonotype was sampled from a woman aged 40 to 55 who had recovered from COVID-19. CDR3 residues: CARPERVIEETQYF. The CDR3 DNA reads TGCGCCAGACCAGAACGGGTTATTGAAGAGACCCAGTACTTC.